Each of the 14 T cell receptor beta chains below was sequenced from the same sample in a study of shared clonotypes between healthy human individuals. TCRdb's table, derived via immunoSEQ multiplex PCR, lists solely in-frame clones and lacks some. The data hold around 2,000,000 clones, with roughly 96% observed a single time. Sequenced input: naive CD4+ T cells sorted from blood. Subset here: CD45RA+ positively selected. Receptors originate from a young man in good health.

The genes are TRBV5-4 and TRBJ2-3; D call uncertain. Trimming took 1 base from V and 2 from J, leaving 11 bases between them. This CDR3 spans 15 amino acids. Germline V gene lookup returns CDR1 SGHNT and CDR2 YYREEE (reference sequence). The CDR3 is CASSLLGIPTDTQYF. The CDR3 DNA is TGTGCCAGCAGCTTGTTGGGAATCCCCACAGATACGCAGTATTTT.

The chain combines TRBV5-6 with TRBJ1-2; D gene uncertain. CDR1 and CDR2 (germline): SGHDT, YYEEEE. The germline V and J ends were trimmed by 0 bases and 1 base, with 10 bases remaining between them. The CDR3 loop spans 15 amino acids. This CDR3 reads CASSLGARSNYGYTF. The CDR3 bases are TGTGCCAGCAGCTTGGGGGCGAGGAGTAACTATGGCTACACCTTC.

The rearrangement joins TRBV5-1 to TRBJ2-1, with a weak D call TRBD2 (6 bases). V was trimmed by 0 bases and J by 4 bases, leaving 14 bases between them. CDR1 is SGHRS, CDR2 YFSETQ, per germline. This CDR3 region has 16 residues. CDR3 loop: CASSLEGGAGYNEQFF. CDR3 nucleotides: TGCGCCAGCAGCTTGGAAGGCGGGGCGGGTTACAATGAGCAGTTCTTC.

This clone was seen just once. This chain connects TRBV7-2 to TRBJ2-5, with D uncertain. This CDR3 comprises 15 residues. Germline assignment: CDR1 SGHTA and CDR2 FQGNSA. V lost 2 bases to trimming and J lost 1 base, with 11 bases between them. Here the CDR3 DNA reads TGTGCCAGCAGCTTAAATCGCGGTGGCCAAGAGACCCAGTACTTC. Protein product: CASSLNRGGQETQYF.

This rearrangement joins TRBV4-1 to TRBJ2-1; tentative D call: TRBD2 (6 bases). Trimming pared 1 base from V and 3 bases from J, leaving 10 bases between. The CDR3 extends over 15 amino acids. CDR1 is MGHRA and CDR2 is YSYEKL in the germline V gene. The CDR3 is CASSQGRDYYNEQFF. The CDR3, as DNA: TGCGCCAGCAGCCAAGGGAGGGATTACTACAATGAGCAGTTCTTC.

The V and J genes are TRBV18 and TRBJ2-2; D is perhaps TRBD1 (5 bases). The germline V gene has CDR1 KGHSH and CDR2 LQKENI. This CDR3 is built from 15 residues. The V end lost 0 bases, the J end lost 4 bases, and 9 bases lay between the germline ends. CDR3 DNA: TGTGCCAGCTCACCACCAATGGGGCCCACCGGGGAGCTGTTTTTT. Translating gives CASSPPMGPTGELFF.

The chain recombines TRBV28 with TRBJ2-7; TRBD2 agrees at 15 bases. This CDR3 comprises 18 residues. Trimming removed 2 bases from V and 4 bases from J; junction bases left unmatched: 9. Germline values: CDR1 MDHEN, CDR2 SYDVKM. The DNA of the CDR3 is TGTGCCAGCAGTTTAACAGGACTAGCGGGAGGGCCACGGTACGAGCAGTACTTC. It specifies CASSLTGLAGGPRYEQYF. The whole variable domain, remainder taken from reference TRBV28 and TRBJ2-7, is DVKVTQSSRYLVKRTGEKVFLECVQDMDHENMFWYRQDPGLGLRLIYFSYDVKMKEKGDIPEGYSVSREKKERFSLILESASTNQTSMYLCASSLTGLAGGPRYEQYFGPGTRLTVT.

The chain recombines TRBV7-8 with TRBJ1-2; the match to TRBD1 covers 7 bases. CDR1 is SGHVS and CDR2 is FQNEAQ in the germline V gene. Germline trimming cut 5 bases from V and 4 bases from J; bases unmatched to any gene: 7. The CDR3 extends over 14 amino acids. The CDR3 spells CASSPWTGPYGYTF. CDR3 coding DNA: TGTGCCAGCAGCCCATGGACAGGCCCCTATGGCTACACCTTC.

The V and J genes are TRBV7-2 and TRBJ2-5; D is possibly TRBD2 (6 bases). CDR1 is SGHTA and CDR2 is FQGNSA in the germline V gene. The V and J ends lost 5 bases and 7 bases respectively, with 8 bases between them. This CDR3 region has 11 residues. CDR3 residues: CASSQGGTQYF. The CDR3 DNA reads TGTGCCAGCAGCCAGGGAGGGACCCAGTACTTC.

The V and J genes are TRBV15 and TRBJ1-5; maybe TRBD1 (6 bases). Per germline, CDR1 LNHNV and CDR2 YYDKDF (reference sequence). Trimming took off 0 bases at V and 6 bases at J, with 12 bases between the two ends. The CDR3 consists of 15 residues. CDR3 loop: CATSRDRGVSQPQHF. CDR3 in DNA: TGTGCCACCAGCAGAGACAGGGGAGTGAGTCAGCCCCAGCATTTT.

The V gene is TRBV7-9, the J gene TRBJ2-5; the D is unclear. The germline gives CDR1 SEHNR, CDR2 FQNEAQ (reference sequence). Trimming took 5 bases from V and 0 from J, leaving 7 bases between them. The CDR3 has 13 residues. The CDR3 DNA is TGTGCCAGCAGCCTAGAACACCAAGAGACCCAGTACTTC. As protein: CASSLEHQETQYF.

This chain links TRBV28 with TRBJ2-7; 9 bases map to TRBD1. This CDR3 is 15 amino acids long. With 5 bases clipped from V and 3 bases from J, the junction kept 8 bases outside the gene matches. The germline gives CDR1 MDHEN, CDR2 SYDVKM. CDR3 in DNA: TGTGCCAGCAGTCCAAGACAGGGGGTGTTCTACGAGCAGTACTTC. It codes for CASSPRQGVFYEQYF.

This chain uses TRBV30 with TRBJ1-4; D is possibly TRBD1 (5 bases). Germline V lookup: CDR1 GTSNPN, CDR2 SVGIG (reference sequence). The CDR3 spans 12 residues. Trimming removed 4 bases at V and 4 bases at J, with 7 bases between. This CDR3 reads CAWKRGNEKLFF. The DNA for the CDR3 is TGTGCCTGGAAGAGGGGTAATGAAAAACTGTTTTTT.

The chain couples TRBV4-1 to TRBJ2-1; TRBD2 matches at 12 bases. J lost 5 bases, V lost 4 bases, and 3 bases had no gene match. Germline V gene lookup returns CDR1 MGHRA and CDR2 YSYEKL. The CDR3 runs 15 residues. DNA of the CDR3: TGCGCCAGCAGCCCGGGACTAGCGGGCAACAATGAGCAGTTCTTC. Amino acids: CASSPGLAGNNEQFF.